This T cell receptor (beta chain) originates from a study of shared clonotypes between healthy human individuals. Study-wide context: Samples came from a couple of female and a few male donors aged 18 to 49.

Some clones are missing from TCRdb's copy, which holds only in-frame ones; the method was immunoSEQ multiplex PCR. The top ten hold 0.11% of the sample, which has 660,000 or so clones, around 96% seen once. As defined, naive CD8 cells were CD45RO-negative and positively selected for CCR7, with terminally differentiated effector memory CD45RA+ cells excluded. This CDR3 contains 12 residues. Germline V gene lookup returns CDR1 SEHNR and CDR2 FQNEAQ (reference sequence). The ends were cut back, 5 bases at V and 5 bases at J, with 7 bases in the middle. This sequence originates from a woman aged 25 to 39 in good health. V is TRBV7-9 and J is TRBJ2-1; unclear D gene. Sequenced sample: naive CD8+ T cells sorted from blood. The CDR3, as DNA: TGTGCCAGCAGCCCGACGGACAATGAGCAGTTCTTC. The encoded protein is CASSPTDNEQFF.